This T cell receptor (beta chain) was retrieved from a study of blood T cell repertoires in COVID-19. Study background: Sources were T cells, B-cell-depleted T cells, or PBMCs; the material itself was cDNA or gDNA.

Only in-frame clones appear in the TCRdb table, and some are missing; sequencing was by immunoSEQ multiplex PCR. This sample has around 200,000 clones; under 85% occur once, and the top ten carry over 0.95%. This CDR3 is 15 amino acids long. Germline-derived CDR1 and CDR2 are LGHNA and YSLEER. The ends were cut back, 0 bases at V and 4 bases at J, with 9 bases in the middle. The sequencing sample was made of peripheral blood. The TCR sequence derives from a woman aged 25 to 39 with COVID-19, enrolled during active disease. The rearrangement links TRBV4-3 to TRBJ2-2, with D maybe TRBD1 (6 bases). The CDR3, as DNA: TGCGCCAGCAGCCAAGAAGGGGGATCCACCGGGGAGCTGTTTTTT. This translates into CASSQEGGSTGELFF.